This T cell receptor (beta chain) was profiled in a study of T cells expressing NK-cell markers. Study as a whole: Sequencing of TCR beta repertoires drew on sorted CD3+CD56+NKG2C+, CD3+CD56+NKG2C- and CD3+CD56-NKG2C+ T cells. HCMV seropositivity marked seven of the eight sequenced donors; one was seronegative.

As for this clonotype: The antigen remains unidentified.

Study results and caveats: These clonotypes also led the CD3+CD56-NKG2C+ fraction in several donors.

What made the TCR beta cDNA was 5'RACE template switching with UMIs. From its re-call of the 5' RACE reads, TCRdb lists each CDR3 protein once, without DNA. Its table records about 400,000 distinct CDR3 sequences. Sequenced: blood T cells: a sorted CD56 or NKG2C T cell subset, CD4+ or CD8+ T cells, or bulk PBMC T cells (not recorded which). The clonotype comes from a woman between 45 and 65 years old in good health.

Here the CDR3 reads CASSPTTGSDTQYF. The V gene is TRBV4-1, the J gene TRBJ2-3; TCRdb's D call, TRBD1, is unchecked because there is no DNA. The CDR3 is 14 residues long. Germline V gene data show CDR1 as MGHRA and CDR2 as YSYEKL.